This TCR beta chain was sequenced for a study of blood T cell repertoires in COVID-19. Across the whole study: PBMCs, B-cell-depleted T cells, or T cells were the source of the cDNA or gDNA that made up the material.

Trimming removed 5 bases at V and 3 bases at J, with 23 bases between. Per germline, CDR1 SGHTA and CDR2 FQGNSA. The CDR3 extends over 19 amino acids. Original data processing: Quantification of nucleated cells was approximated via reference gene primer amplification. The protocol was immunoSEQ multiplex PCR, while the TCRdb copy is restricted to in-frame clones and leaves out a portion. The V and J calls and clone size were taken over from that table, and D and trimming were inferred from the DNA. The sample has about 100,000 clones; 70% to 80% are singletons. The gene calls are TRBV7-2 and TRBJ1-6; TRBD1 might be the D (6 bases). The sample comprised peripheral blood. This sequence originates from a woman aged 70-85 years with acute or convalescent COVID-19. CDR3 residues: CASSPHLWDTESYNSPLHF. DNA of the CDR3: TGTGCCAGCAGCCCACACCTTTGGGACACTGAAAGCTATAATTCACCCCTCCACTTT.